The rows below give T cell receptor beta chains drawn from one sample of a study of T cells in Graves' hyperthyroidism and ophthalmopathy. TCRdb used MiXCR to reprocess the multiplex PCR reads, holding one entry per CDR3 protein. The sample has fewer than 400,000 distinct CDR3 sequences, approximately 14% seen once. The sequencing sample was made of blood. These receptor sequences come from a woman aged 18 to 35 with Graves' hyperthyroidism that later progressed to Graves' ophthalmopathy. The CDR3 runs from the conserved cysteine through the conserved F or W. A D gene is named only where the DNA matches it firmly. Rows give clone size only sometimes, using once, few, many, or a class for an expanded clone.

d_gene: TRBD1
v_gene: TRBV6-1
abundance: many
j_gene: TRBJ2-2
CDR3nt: TGTGCCAGCAGTCCGGGACAGGGAGGGACCGGGGAGCTGTTTTTT
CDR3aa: CASSPGQGGTGELFF

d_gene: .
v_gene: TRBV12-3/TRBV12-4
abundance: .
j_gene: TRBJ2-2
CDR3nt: TGTGCCAGCAGTTTATGGCGGGAAAACACCGGGGAGCTGTTTTTT
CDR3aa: CASSLWRENTGELFF

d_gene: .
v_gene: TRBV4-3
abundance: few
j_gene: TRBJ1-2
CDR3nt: TGCGCCAGCAGCCAAGACTCGGGGGGAATCGAAGACTATGGCTACACCTTC
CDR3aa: CASSQDSGGIEDYGYTF

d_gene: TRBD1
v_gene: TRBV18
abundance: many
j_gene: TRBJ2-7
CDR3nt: TGTGCCAGCTCACCGGCGGCAGGGGGATCCTACGAGCAGTACTTC
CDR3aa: CASSPAAGGSYEQYF

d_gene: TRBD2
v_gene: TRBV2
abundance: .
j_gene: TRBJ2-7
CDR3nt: TGTGCCAGCAGATTAGCGGGAGGCACCTACGAGCAGTACTTC
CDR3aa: CASRLAGGTYEQYF

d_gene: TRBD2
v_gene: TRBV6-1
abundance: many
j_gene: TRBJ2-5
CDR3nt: TGTGCCAGCAGTCGAACGACTAGCGGTAAAGAGACCCAGTACTTC
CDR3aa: CASSRTTSGKETQYF

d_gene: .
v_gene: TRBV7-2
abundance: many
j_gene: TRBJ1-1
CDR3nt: TGTGCCAGCAGCTTAGTTGTTCGAGCAAACACTGAAGCTTTCTTT
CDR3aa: CASSLVVRANTEAFF

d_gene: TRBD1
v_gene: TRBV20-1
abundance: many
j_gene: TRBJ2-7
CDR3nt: TGCAGTGCCCCCCATAGGGGACAGAGCTCCTACGAGCAGTACTTC
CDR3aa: CSAPHRGQSSYEQYF

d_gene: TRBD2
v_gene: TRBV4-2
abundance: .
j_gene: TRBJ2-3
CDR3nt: TGTGCCAGCAGCCAAGGAGGACTAGCGGGGTCAGCGGATACGCAGTATTTT
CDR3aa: CASSQGGLAGSADTQYF

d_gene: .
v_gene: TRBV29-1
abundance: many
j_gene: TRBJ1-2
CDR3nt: TGCAGCGTTGCCTCGCGCGACTATGGCTACACCTTC
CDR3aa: CSVASRDYGYTF

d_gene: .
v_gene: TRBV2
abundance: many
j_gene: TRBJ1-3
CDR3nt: TGTGCCAGCAGTGAAGGTTCAGCTGGAAACACCATATATTTT
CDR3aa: CASSEGSAGNTIYF

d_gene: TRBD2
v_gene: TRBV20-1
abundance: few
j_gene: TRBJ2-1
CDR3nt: TGCAGTGCTAGAAGACTAGCGAAATCCTACAATGAGCAGTTCTTC
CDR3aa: CSARRLAKSYNEQFF

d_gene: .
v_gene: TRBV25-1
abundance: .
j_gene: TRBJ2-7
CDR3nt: TGTGCCAGCAGTGAAGGGGGTAGCGAGCAGTACTTC
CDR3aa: CASSEGGSEQYF

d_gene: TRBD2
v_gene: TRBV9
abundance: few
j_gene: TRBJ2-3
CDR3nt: TGTGCCAGCAGCGTTAGCAAGACTAGCGGGTTTGGGTCAGATACGCAGTATTTT
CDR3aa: CASSVSKTSGFGSDTQYF

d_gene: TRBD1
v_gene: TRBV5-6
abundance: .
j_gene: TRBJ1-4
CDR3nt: TGTGCCAGCAGCTTGTATGGGACAGGGATTCTTAATGAAAAACTGTTTTTT
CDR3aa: CASSLYGTGILNEKLFF

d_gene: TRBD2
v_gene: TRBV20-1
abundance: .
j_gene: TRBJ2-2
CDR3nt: TGCAGTGCTAGAGTGGGGGGGTCGAACACCGGGGAGCTGTTTTTT
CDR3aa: CSARVGGSNTGELFF

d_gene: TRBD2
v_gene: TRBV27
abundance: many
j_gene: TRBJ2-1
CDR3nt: TGTGCCGCCTCGAGTAGCGGGAGGGACAATGAGCAGTTCTTC
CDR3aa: CAASSSGRDNEQFF

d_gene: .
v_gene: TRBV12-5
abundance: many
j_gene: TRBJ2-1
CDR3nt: TGTGCTAGTGGTTTTGGGATTTACAATGAGCAGTTCTTC
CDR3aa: CASGFGIYNEQFF

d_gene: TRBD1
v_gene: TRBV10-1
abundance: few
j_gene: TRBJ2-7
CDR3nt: TGCGCCAGCAGTGAGCGTCGGACAGGGTACGAGCAGTACTTC
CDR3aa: CASSERRTGYEQYF

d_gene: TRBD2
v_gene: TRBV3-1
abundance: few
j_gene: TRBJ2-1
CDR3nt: TGTGCCAGCAGCCAAGATTTAGCGGGTAATTATGAGCAGTTCTTC
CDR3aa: CASSQDLAGNYEQFF

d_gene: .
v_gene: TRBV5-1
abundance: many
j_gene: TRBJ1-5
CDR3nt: TGCGCCAGCAGCTTGGTCCCCCAGGGTGAGGGCAATCAGCCCCAGCATTTT
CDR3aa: CASSLVPQGEGNQPQHF

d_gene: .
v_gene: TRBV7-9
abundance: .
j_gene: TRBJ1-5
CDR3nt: TGTGCCAGCAGCTTTGGGGACGGCAATCAGCCCCAGCATTTT
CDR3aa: CASSFGDGNQPQHF